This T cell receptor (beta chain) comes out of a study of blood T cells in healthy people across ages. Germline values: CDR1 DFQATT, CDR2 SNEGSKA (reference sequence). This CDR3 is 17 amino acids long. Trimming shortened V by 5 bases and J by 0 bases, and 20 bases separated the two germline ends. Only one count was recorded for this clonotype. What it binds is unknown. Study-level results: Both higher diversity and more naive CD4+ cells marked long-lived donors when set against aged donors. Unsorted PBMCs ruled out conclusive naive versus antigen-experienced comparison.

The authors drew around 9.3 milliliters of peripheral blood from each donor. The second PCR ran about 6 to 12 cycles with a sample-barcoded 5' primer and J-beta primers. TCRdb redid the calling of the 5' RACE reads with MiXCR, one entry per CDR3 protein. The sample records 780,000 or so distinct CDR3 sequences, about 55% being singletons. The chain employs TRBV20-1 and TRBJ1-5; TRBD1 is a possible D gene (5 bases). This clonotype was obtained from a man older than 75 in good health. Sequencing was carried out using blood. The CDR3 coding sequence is TGCAGTGCTCCCTCCACGGGGGGGAAATATAGCAATCAGCCCCAGCATTTT. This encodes CSAPSTGGKYSNQPQHF.